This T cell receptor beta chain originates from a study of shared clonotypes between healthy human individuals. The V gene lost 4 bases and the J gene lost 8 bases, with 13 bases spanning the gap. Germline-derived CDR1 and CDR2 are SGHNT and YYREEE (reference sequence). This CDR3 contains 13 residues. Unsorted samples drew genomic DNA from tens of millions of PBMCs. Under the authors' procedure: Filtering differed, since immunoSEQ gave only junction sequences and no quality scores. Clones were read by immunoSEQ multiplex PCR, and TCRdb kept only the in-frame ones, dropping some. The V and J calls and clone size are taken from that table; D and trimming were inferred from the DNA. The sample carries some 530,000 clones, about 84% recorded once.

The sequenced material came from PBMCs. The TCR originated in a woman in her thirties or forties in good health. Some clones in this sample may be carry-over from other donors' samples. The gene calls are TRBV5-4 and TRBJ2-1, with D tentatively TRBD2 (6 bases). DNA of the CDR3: TGTGCCAGCAGCCTCCCTCCGGGGGATGAGCAGTTCTTC. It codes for CASSLPPGDEQFF.